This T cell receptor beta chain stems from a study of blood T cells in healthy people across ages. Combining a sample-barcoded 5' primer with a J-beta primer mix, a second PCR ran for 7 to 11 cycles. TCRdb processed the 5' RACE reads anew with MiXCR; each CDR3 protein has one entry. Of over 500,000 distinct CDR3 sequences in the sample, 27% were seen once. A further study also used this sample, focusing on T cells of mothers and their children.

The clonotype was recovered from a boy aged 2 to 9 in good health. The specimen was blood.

The CDR3 bases are TGTGCCACCACCCTCCGGTGCGGCCCGAAAGAGGACACTGAAGCTTTCTTT. This codes for CATTLRCGPKEDTEAFF. The V gene is TRBV24-1, the J gene TRBJ1-1, with unresolved D. The V and J ends lost 8 bases and 3 bases respectively, with 24 bases between them. Per the germline V gene, CDR1 is KGHDR and CDR2 is SFDVKD. The CDR3 extends over 17 amino acids.